This TCR beta chain was identified during a study of shared clonotypes between healthy human individuals. General study findings and limits: Deeper or shallower sequencing was expected to change how clonotypes are shared among donors. The study drew on few donors, limiting represented genetic and exposure-history diversity.

Profiling relied on immunoSEQ multiplex PCR, and the TCRdb table lists in-frame clones only, not all of them. Among about 490,000 clones listed, 78% were seen once. None of the donors, who were healthy HIV-negative adults, had recently had acute infections or vaccinations. Researchers drew on some 97 million PBMCs for genomic DNA from unsorted samples. Germline V lookup: CDR1 MNHEY, CDR2 SVGAGI. Trimming removed 7 bases at V and 3 bases at J, with 18 bases between. This CDR3 has 15 amino acids. Turning to this clone: What it binds is not known. With a much larger clone just one base away, this may be a read error.

The V and J genes are TRBV6-5 and TRBJ1-1; maybe TRBD1 (6 bases). The sequence was collected from a woman aged 40 to 49 in good health. Some clones in this sample may be carry-over from other donors' samples. The specimen sequenced was PBMCs. This CDR3 is CASTQARGGYTEAFF. The CDR3 DNA sequence: TGTGCCAGCACCCAGGCCAGGGGAGGTTACACTGAAGCTTTCTTT.